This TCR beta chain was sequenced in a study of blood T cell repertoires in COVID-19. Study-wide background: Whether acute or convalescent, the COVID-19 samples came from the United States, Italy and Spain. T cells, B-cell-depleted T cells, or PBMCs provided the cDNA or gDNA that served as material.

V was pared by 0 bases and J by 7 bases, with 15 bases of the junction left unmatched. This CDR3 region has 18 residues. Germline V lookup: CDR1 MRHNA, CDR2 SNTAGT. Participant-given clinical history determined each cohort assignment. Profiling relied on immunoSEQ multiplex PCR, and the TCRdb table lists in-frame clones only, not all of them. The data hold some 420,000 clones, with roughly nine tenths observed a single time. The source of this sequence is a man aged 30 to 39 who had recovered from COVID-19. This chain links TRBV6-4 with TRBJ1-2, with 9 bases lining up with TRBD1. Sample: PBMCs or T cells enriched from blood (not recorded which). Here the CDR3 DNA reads TGTGCCAGCAGTGACTCGCGAGGTGAGGGACAGGGTAATGGTGGCTACACCTTC. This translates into CASSDSRGEGQGNGGYTF.